The subject of this entry is one T cell receptor beta chain. These data come from a study of blood T cell repertoires in COVID-19. About the research overall: Some COVID-19 samples were acute and others convalescent; all came from the United States, Italy and Spain. Sources were T cells, B-cell-depleted T cells, or PBMCs; the material itself was cDNA or gDNA.

Trimming stripped 8 bases from V and 5 bases from J, with 12 bases between. Germline values: CDR1 LNHDA, CDR2 SQIVND (reference sequence). CDR3 length: 12 amino acids. In the authors' workflow: Amplification of reference gene primers was used by the study to estimate nucleated cell counts. Method: immunoSEQ multiplex PCR; TCRdb's copy keeps in-frame clones and lacks some. V, J and clone size are taken as reported in that table, and D and trimming were inferred from the DNA itself. The sample records about 26,000 clones, about 71% being singletons. What was sequenced was peripheral blood. The chain has TRBV19 and TRBJ1-1; D remains ambiguous. This receptor was taken from a man in his sixties with active or convalescent COVID-19. The CDR3 spells CASSAGRTEAFF. The CDR3 DNA is TGTGCCAGTTCCGCCGGGAGGACTGAAGCTTTCTTT.